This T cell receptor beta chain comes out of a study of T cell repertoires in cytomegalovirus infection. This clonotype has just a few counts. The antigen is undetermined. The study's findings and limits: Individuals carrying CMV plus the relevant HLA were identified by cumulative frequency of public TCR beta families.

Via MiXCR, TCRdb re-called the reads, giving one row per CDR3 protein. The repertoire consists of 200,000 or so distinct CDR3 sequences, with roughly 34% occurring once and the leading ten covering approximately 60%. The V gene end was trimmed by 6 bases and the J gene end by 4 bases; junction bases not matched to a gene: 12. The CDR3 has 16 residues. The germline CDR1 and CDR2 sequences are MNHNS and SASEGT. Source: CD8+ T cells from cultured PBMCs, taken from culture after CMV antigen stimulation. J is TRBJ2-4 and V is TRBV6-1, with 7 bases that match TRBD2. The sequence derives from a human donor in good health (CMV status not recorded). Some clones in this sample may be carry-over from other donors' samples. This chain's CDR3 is CASRETLGTTKNIQYF. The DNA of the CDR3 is TGTGCCAGCAGAGAGACCCTCGGGACTACGAAAAACATTCAGTACTTC.